This T cell receptor beta chain derives from a study of blood T cell repertoires in COVID-19. About the study: Specimens from acute and convalescent COVID-19 originated in the United States, Italy and Spain. T cells, B-cell-depleted T cells, or PBMCs supplied cDNA or gDNA.

Study processing details: Reference gene primer amplification gave nucleated cell count estimates. Here immunoSEQ multiplex PCR was the method, and the copy in TCRdb shows in-frame clones only, minus some. V, J and clone size derive from that table, while D and trimming were established from the DNA sequence. Here the sample spans roughly 290,000 clones, around 90% being singletons. The CDR3 spans 15 residues. V gave up 0 bases and J gave up 3 bases, with 6 bases separating them. CDR1 SEHNR and CDR2 FQNEAQ come from the germline V gene (reference sequence). Seattle's enrolled individuals joined amid active infection and were then monitored longitudinally.

This clonotype was sampled from a woman in her 30s with COVID-19, enrolled during active disease. Sequenced: peripheral blood. V and J are TRBV7-9 and TRBJ1-6, with no clear D. The CDR3 DNA is TGTGCCAGCAGCTTAGCGCCAGGCTATAATTCACCCCTCCACTTT. The encoded protein is CASSLAPGYNSPLHF. The full variable domain, with the rest looked up from reference TRBV7-9 and TRBJ1-6, is DTGVSQNPRHKITKRGQNVTFRCDPISEHNRLYWYRQTLGQGPEFLTYFQNEAQLEKSRLLSDRFSAERPKGSFSTLEIQRTEQGDSAMYLCASSLAPGYNSPLHFGNGTRLTVT.